This T cell receptor (beta chain) was identified during a study of CD8 T cells in ankylosing spondylitis. Germline CDR1 and CDR2: SGDLS and YYNGEE. This CDR3 has 16 amino acids. Trimming stripped 4 bases from V and 6 bases from J, with 20 bases between. This clonotype has a handful of counts. Researchers built TCR beta libraries using quantitative 5'-RACE with molecular barcodes. Each CDR3 protein gets one entry after TCRdb re-called the 5' RACE reads with MiXCR. The table shows fewer than 200,000 distinct CDR3 sequences, with 9.5% to 10% occurring only once. The clonotype comes from a female donor with ankylosing spondylitis or in good health (not recorded which). The chain joins TRBV9 to TRBJ2-1, with no clear D. The sequenced material came from blood, either unsorted or a sorted T cell fraction (not recorded which). This chain's CDR3 is CASSPQGGVPANEQFF. The DNA of the CDR3 is TGTGCCAGCAGCCCCCAAGGTGGAGTCCCGGCCAATGAGCAGTTCTTC.